This is a list of T cell receptor beta chains from one sample in a study of long-term antiretroviral therapy in people with HIV. TCRdb's copy holds only in-frame clones and misses some; the assay was immunoSEQ multiplex PCR. The sample comprises tens of thousands of clones, roughly 78% of which are singletons, and roughly 7% rests with the top ten. Sample: unsorted PBMCs, taken 0.3 years after starting antiretroviral therapy. These receptors all come from a middle-aged man with HIV. CDR3s include the opening cysteine and the closing phenylalanine or tryptophan. A D gene is named only where the DNA matches it firmly. Clone size is shown for a subset of rows, as once, few, many or a class of expanded clone.

V	length	J	size	D	DNA	CDR3
TRBV5-6	13	TRBJ1-5	few	.	TGTGCCAGCAGCTTTGGCAGCAATCAGCCCCAGCATTTT	CASSFGSNQPQHF
TRBV5-1	15	TRBJ1-1	few	TRBD1	TGCGCCAGCAGCTTAGGGCGACAGGGCGACACTGAAGCTTTCTTT	CASSLGRQGDTEAFF
TRBV27	17	TRBJ2-1	.	.	TGTGCCAGCAGTTTATTTACTAGTGGAGTCTCCTACAATGAGCAGTTCTTC	CASSLFTSGVSYNEQFF
TRBV6-1	15	TRBJ1-5	few	TRBD1	TGTGCCAGCAGTGGCGGACAGGGAAGGGGTCAGCCCCAGCATTTT	CASSGGQGRGQPQHF
TRBV7-2	13	TRBJ1-1	.	.	TGTGCCAGCAGCTTAGCGTGGGGGGCTGAAGCTTTCTTT	CASSLAWGAEAFF
TRBV29-1	13	TRBJ1-2	.	.	TGCAGCGTTGAAGATATGCGCCAGACGGGCTACACCTTC	CSVEDMRQTGYTF
TRBV29-1	13	TRBJ1-2	.	TRBD1	TGCAGCGTTGATAACAGGGGGCACGGTGGCTACACCTTC	CSVDNRGHGGYTF
TRBV25-1	11	TRBJ2-7	.	TRBD2	TGTGCCAGCAGTTGGGGGGGCGAGCAGTACTTC	CASSWGGEQYF
TRBV11-1	17	TRBJ1-6	.	.	TGTGCCAGCAGCCTAAAAAGGGGGACCATCACGGCCTCACCCCTCCACTTT	CASSLKRGTITASPLHF
TRBV29-1	12	TRBJ2-6	once	.	TGCAGCGTTCGGGCAGCACCCAACGTCCTGACTTTC	CSVRAAPNVLTF
TRBV19	12	TRBJ2-7	.	.	TGTGCCAGTAGTACCCTCCGGGGACCTTTGTACTTC	CASSTLRGPLYF
TRBV7-8	15	TRBJ2-3	.	.	TGTGCCAGCAGCTTAGGAGTCACCTTCGCAGATACGCAGTATTTT	CASSLGVTFADTQYF
TRBV11-2	15	TRBJ2-1	.	.	TGTGCCAGCAGCTTAGAGTGGGAGCAGTGGAATGAGCAGTTCTTC	CASSLEWEQWNEQFF
TRBV28	11	TRBJ1-5	.	.	TGTGCCAGCCAGGGGAATCAGCCCCAGCATTTT	CASQGNQPQHF
TRBV7-2	14	TRBJ2-5	.	.	TGTGCCAGCAGCTTTGGGGGATACCAAGAGACCCAGTACTTC	CASSFGGYQETQYF
TRBV28	13	TRBJ1-2	.	TRBD1	TGTGCCAGCCAAGAACAGGGGTTGAGTGGCTACACCTTC	CASQEQGLSGYTF
TRBV9	14	TRBJ2-7	.	.	TGTGCCAGCAGCCCTGGAGTCGGGGGGCTCGAGCAGTACTTC	CASSPGVGGLEQYF
TRBV5-6	17	TRBJ2-1	.	TRBD2	TGTGCCAGCAGCGCGCTAGGGACTAGCGGAGGGCCCCCTGAGCAGTTCTTC	CASSALGTSGGPPEQFF
TRBV7-2	15	TRBJ2-5	.	.	TGTGCCAGCAGCCGTACCCGCCTGTACCAAGAGACCCAGTACTTC	CASSRTRLYQETQYF
TRBV6-5	15	TRBJ2-5	.	TRBD1	TGTGCCAGCAGTCCTGGGACAGGAGGACAAGAGACCCAGTACTTC	CASSPGTGGQETQYF
TRBV27	15	TRBJ1-5	once	.	TGTGCCAGCTCCTATTCCGCGGGAAACAATCAGCCCCAGCATTTT	CASSYSAGNNQPQHF
TRBV5-1	16	TRBJ2-5	.	TRBD2	TGCGCCAGCAGCTTTGGACTAGCGTCGTACCAAGAGACCCAGTACTTC	CASSFGLASYQETQYF
TRBV5-4	14	TRBJ2-7	.	.	TGTGCCAGCAGCTCGGTTGGAGGGTTCTACGAGCAGTACTTC	CASSSVGGFYEQYF
TRBV2	16	TRBJ2-3	.	TRBD2	TGTGCCAGCAGCCTCGACGGGGGGGGACTTGCAGATACGCAGTATTTT	CASSLDGGGLADTQYF